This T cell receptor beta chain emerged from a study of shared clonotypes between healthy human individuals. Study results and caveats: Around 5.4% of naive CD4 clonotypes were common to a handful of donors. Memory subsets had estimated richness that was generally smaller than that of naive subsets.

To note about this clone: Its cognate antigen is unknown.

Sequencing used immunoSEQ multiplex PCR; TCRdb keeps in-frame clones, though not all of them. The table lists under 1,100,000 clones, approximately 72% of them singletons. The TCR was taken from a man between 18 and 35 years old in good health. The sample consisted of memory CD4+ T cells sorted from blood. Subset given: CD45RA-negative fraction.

In nucleotides, the CDR3 is TGCGCCAGCAGCTTTAATGGCGAGGGCTACACCTTC. Translated: CASSFNGEGYTF. The chain couples TRBV5-1 to TRBJ1-2, with no clear D. V gave up 2 bases and J gave up 8 bases, with 10 bases separating them. Per the germline V gene, CDR1 is SGHRS and CDR2 is YFSETQ. This CDR3 spans 12 amino acids.